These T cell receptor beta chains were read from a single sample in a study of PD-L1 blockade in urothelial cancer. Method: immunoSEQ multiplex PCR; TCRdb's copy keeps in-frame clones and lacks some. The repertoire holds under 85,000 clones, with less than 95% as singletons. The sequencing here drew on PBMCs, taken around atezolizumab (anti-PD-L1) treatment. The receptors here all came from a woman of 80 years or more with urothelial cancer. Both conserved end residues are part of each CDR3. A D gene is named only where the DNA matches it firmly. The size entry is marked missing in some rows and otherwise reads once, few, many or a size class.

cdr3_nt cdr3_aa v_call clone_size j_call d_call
TGTGCCAGCACCAACAGGGGGCTCTACGAGCAGTACTTC CASTNRGLYEQYF TRBV6-6 . TRBJ2-7 TRBD1
TGTGCCAGCAGCTTAGAGGATTCGAGGGATACGCAGTATTTT CASSLEDSRDTQYF TRBV11-2 . TRBJ2-3 .
TGCAGCGCCAGCGACAGAAACACTGAAGCTTTCTTT CSASDRNTEAFF TRBV29-1 . TRBJ1-1 .
TGTGCCAGCAGCAGGGAGGGGATTAACACCGGGGAGCTGTTTTTT CASSREGINTGELFF TRBV9 . TRBJ2-2 TRBD2
TGTGCCAGCAGCTTGGCCGTTCCCCGGACAGGGCCATTTTTTTATGGCTACACCTTC CASSLAVPRTGPFFYGYTF TRBV5-6 once TRBJ1-2 TRBD1
TGTGCCAGCTCACCGAGCGAGGCAGGGGAAGCTTTCTTT CASSPSEAGEAFF TRBV18 . TRBJ1-1 .
TGTGCCATCAGTGAGGGACAGGATTATGGCTACACCTTC CAISEGQDYGYTF TRBV10-3 . TRBJ1-2 TRBD1
TGTGCCAGCAGCTTGGACAGGGGATCAGAAAAACTGTTTTTT CASSLDRGSEKLFF TRBV11-2 . TRBJ1-4 TRBD1
TGCGCCAGCAGCTTGGGTGGGGGTAGCGGGGGCAACTACGAGCAGTACTTC CASSLGGGSGGNYEQYF TRBV5-1 few TRBJ2-7 TRBD2
TGCGCCAGCAGCTTGTCGCCGCAGGTGGCCTACGAGCAGTACTTC CASSLSPQVAYEQYF TRBV5-1 . TRBJ2-7 .
TGTGCCAGCATCCAGGACACAGATTCCTACGAGCAGTACTTC CASIQDTDSYEQYF TRBV2 . TRBJ2-7 .
TGTGCCAGCAGCCAAGAGGGAGTAGCGGGAGGGCAGGAGACCCAGTACTTC CASSQEGVAGGQETQYF TRBV4-2 few TRBJ2-5 TRBD2
TGCGCCAGCAGGTCCGGGACAGGGGCTGAAAAACTGTTTTTT CASRSGTGAEKLFF TRBV5-1 once TRBJ1-4 TRBD1
TGTGCCAGCCGAAACGGGGGAGGGAATGGCTACACCTTC CASRNGGGNGYTF TRBV6-5 . TRBJ1-2 .
TGTGCCAGCAGCTCGACAGGACCTAATAGCAATCAGCCCCAGCATTTT CASSSTGPNSNQPQHF TRBV6-6 . TRBJ1-5 .
TGTGCCAGTAGTATAGTGCGGGGGCTAGCCAAAAACATTCAGTACTTC CASSIVRGLAKNIQYF TRBV19 . TRBJ2-4 .
TGTGCCAGCAGCGTAGGACAGGCAAGCTCCTACGAGCAGTACTTC CASSVGQASSYEQYF TRBV9 . TRBJ2-7 .
TGTGCCAGCAGTCGTACATCGAACACTGAAGCTTTCTTT CASSRTSNTEAFF TRBV6-4 . TRBJ1-1 .
TGTGCCAGCAGACCTCCCGGAGGCTTCAGCTCCTACAATGAGCAGTTCTTC CASRPPGGFSSYNEQFF TRBV25-1 . TRBJ2-1 .
TGTGCCAGCAGCTCACTTGTTGATGAGCAGTTCTTC CASSSLVDEQFF TRBV7-2 once TRBJ2-1 .
TGCGCCAGCAGCTTGCAGGGCGGGGGGATCCCCTACGAGCAGTACTTC CASSLQGGGIPYEQYF TRBV5-1 once TRBJ2-7 TRBD2
TGCAGCGTTGAGGGGACAGGGGCATACGAGCAGTACTTC CSVEGTGAYEQYF TRBV29-1 . TRBJ2-7 TRBD1
TGTGCCAGCAGCACGGACAGGGTAACCGGGGAGCTGTTTTTT CASSTDRVTGELFF TRBV5-6 . TRBJ2-2 TRBD1
TGTGCCTGGAGTGTATGGGACAGGGACGAGCAGTACTTC CAWSVWDRDEQYF TRBV30 . TRBJ2-7 TRBD1
TGTGCCAGCGTAAACCTAAGGACAGGGAATAACGAGCAGTACTTC CASVNLRTGNNEQYF TRBV2 . TRBJ2-7 TRBD1
TGTGCCATCAGTGAACGTGGGGGCGCCGGTGACACTGAAGCTTTCTTT CAISERGGAGDTEAFF TRBV10-3 . TRBJ1-1 .
TGTGCCAGCAGCACACGACAGGGGCCGGTGGGAGAAAAACTGTTTTTT CASSTRQGPVGEKLFF TRBV9 . TRBJ1-4 TRBD1
TGTGCCAGCAGTTCCCCAAAGCAGACAGGGCAATACACTGAAGCTTTCTTT CASSSPKQTGQYTEAFF TRBV28 . TRBJ1-1 TRBD1
TGTGCCAGCAGGCTTGGCGGGACCCTCTACAATGAGCAGTTCTTC CASRLGGTLYNEQFF TRBV2 . TRBJ2-1 .
TGTGCCAGCAGTTTTAGTATCCAGAACACTGAAGCTTTCTTT CASSFSIQNTEAFF TRBV27 . TRBJ1-1 .
TGTGCCACCAGCGGGGGGAGAGGAAGAGGAGAGCAGTACTTC CATSGGRGRGEQYF TRBV15 . TRBJ2-7 .
TGTGCCAGCTCACCTCAGTGGGGGGCAACTAATGAAAAACTGTTTTTT CASSPQWGATNEKLFF TRBV18 . TRBJ1-4 .
TGTGCCAGCAGCTTAGGCGGCTTAAGGGAGACCCAGTACTTC CASSLGGLRETQYF TRBV7-9 once TRBJ2-5 .
TGTGCCAGCAGCCTACAGGGGGCTGTAGAGGAAAAACTGTTTTTT CASSLQGAVEEKLFF TRBV2 . TRBJ1-4 TRBD1
TGCGCCAGCAGCCGGGACTCATCCTACAATGAGCAGTTCTTC CASSRDSSYNEQFF TRBV10-2 once TRBJ2-1 .
TGCGCCAGCAGCTTTCAGGGCTCCTACGAGCAGTACTTC CASSFQGSYEQYF TRBV5-1 . TRBJ2-7 .
TGTGCCAGCAGCTTAGGGGGACAGGCCGGGGAGCAGTTCTTC CASSLGGQAGEQFF TRBV7-9 . TRBJ2-1 TRBD1
TGTGCCAGCAGGAACGGTTACACCGGGGAGCTGTTTTTT CASRNGYTGELFF TRBV6-4 . TRBJ2-2 .
TGTGCCAGCTCACCAGAAATCAGGGATACGCAGTATTTT CASSPEIRDTQYF TRBV18 . TRBJ2-3 .
TGTGCCATACTCGAACAGGACCACTTGGGGACCGGGGAGCTGTTTTTT CAILEQDHLGTGELFF TRBV10-3 few TRBJ2-2 .
TGTGCCAGCAGCTCGAGAGGGGGCGGGAATGAGCAGTTCTTC CASSSRGGGNEQFF TRBV7-2 . TRBJ2-1 TRBD1
TGCGCCAGCAGTGTAGCGGGAGGGCCGGGAGAGACCCAGTACTTC CASSVAGGPGETQYF TRBV10-2 . TRBJ2-5 TRBD2
TGTGCCAGCAGCCTGGCAGCGGGTGGAATATACGAGCAGTACTTC CASSLAAGGIYEQYF TRBV28 . TRBJ2-7 .
TGCGCCAGCAGCTTTACCTTGACAGGTTGGAATGAGCAGTTCTTC CASSFTLTGWNEQFF TRBV5-1 . TRBJ2-1 .